The rows below give T cell receptor beta chains drawn from one sample of a study of shared clonotypes between healthy human individuals. Data came from immunoSEQ multiplex PCR; TCRdb stores just in-frame clones and leaves some out. Of hundreds of thousands of clones in the sample, roughly 70% were seen once. The sequenced sample consisted of memory CD4+ T cells sorted from blood. The receptor set was obtained from a woman aged 25 to 39 in good health. Each CDR3 is given with its conserved first and last residue. A D gene is named only where the DNA matches it firmly. Size is omitted from some rows. Given values are once, few, many or a class for expanded clones.

TRBV25-1	12	.	TRBJ2-7	.	CASSGRLYEQYF	TGTGCCAGCAGTGGAAGACTCTACGAGCAGTACTTC
TRBV19	16	.	TRBJ1-1	.	CASRGYGLIGNTEAFF	TGTGCCAGTAGGGGCTACGGGTTGATTGGAAACACTGAAGCTTTCTTT
TRBV19	15	TRBD1	TRBJ2-1	.	CASSIGGQVLYEQFF	TGTGCCAGTAGTATTGGGGGACAGGTTTTGTATGAGCAGTTCTTC
TRBV5-1	15	TRBD2	TRBJ2-3	.	CASSSFSGRTDTQYF	TGCGCCAGCAGCTCGTTTAGCGGGAGGACAGATACGCAGTATTTT
TRBV12-5	17	.	TRBJ2-7	.	CASGLPRQHPRAYEQYF	TGTGCTAGTGGTTTGCCAAGACAGCACCCAAGGGCCTACGAGCAGTACTTC
TRBV11-2	15	TRBD1	TRBJ1-4	.	CASSLPGQGGEKLFF	TGTGCCAGCAGCCTTCCGGGACAGGGCGGAGAAAAACTGTTTTTT
TRBV15	16	TRBD2	TRBJ2-7	many	CATSRDQTAGFNEQYF	TGTGCCACCAGCAGAGATCAAACAGCGGGATTCAACGAGCAGTACTTC
TRBV27	15	TRBD2	TRBJ2-3	few	CASSLRTSGTDTQYF	TGTGCCAGCAGTCTAAGGACTAGCGGCACAGATACGCAGTATTTT
TRBV2	16	.	TRBJ1-4	many	CASSFDQGSPNEKLFF	TGTGCCAGCAGTTTTGATCAGGGCAGCCCAAATGAAAAACTGTTTTTT
TRBV5-5	13	TRBD1	TRBJ1-2	.	CASSLTGQDGYTF	TGTGCCAGCAGCCTGACAGGGCAAGATGGCTACACCTTC
TRBV7-9	15	.	TRBJ1-3	.	CASRELTGSGNTIYF	TGTGCCAGCAGGGAATTGACTGGCTCTGGAAACACCATATATTTT
TRBV5-1	15	TRBD2	TRBJ2-7	.	CASRNGLAGIYEQYF	TGCGCCAGCAGAAATGGACTAGCGGGGATCTACGAGCAGTACTTC
TRBV5-1	14	.	TRBJ2-7	.	CASSLAVGRDEQYF	TGCGCCAGCAGCTTGGCGGTGGGCCGGGACGAGCAGTACTTC
TRBV30	12	.	TRBJ1-5	.	CAWSKGNQPQHF	TGTGCCTGGAGCAAGGGCAATCAGCCCCAGCATTTT
TRBV2	16	.	TRBJ1-2	many	CASSAREGGIRRGYTF	TGTGCCAGCAGTGCTCGGGAAGGCGGCATCAGGCGAGGCTACACCTTC
TRBV28	16	TRBD1	TRBJ1-1	once	CASSLGPGQGKNEAFF	TGTGCCAGCAGTTTAGGACCGGGACAGGGTAAGAATGAAGCTTTCTTT
TRBV19	14	.	TRBJ1-3	.	CASSITPLGNTIYF	TGTGCCAGTAGTATCACTCCCTTGGGGAACACCATATATTTT
TRBV28	15	.	TRBJ1-5	.	CASRYRDGSNQPQHF	TGTGCCAGCAGATACCGGGACGGGAGCAATCAGCCCCAGCATTTT
TRBV19	15	.	TRBJ1-5	.	CASTIGWEVKAPQHF	TGTGCCAGTACCATAGGGTGGGAGGTAAAGGCGCCCCAGCATTTT
TRBV6-5	12	TRBD1	TRBJ1-2	.	CASRKTGSGYTF	TGTGCCAGCAGAAAGACAGGGAGTGGCTACACCTTC
TRBV4-1	18	.	TRBJ1-4	.	CASSSLHPSQGRDEKLFF	TGCGCCAGCAGCTCCCTTCACCCCAGTCAGGGGCGGGATGAAAAACTGTTTTTT
TRBV7-9	14	.	TRBJ1-2	.	CASSLASSDYGYTF	TGTGCCAGCAGCTTAGCCAGCTCCGACTATGGCTACACCTTC
TRBV6-6	16	TRBD2	TRBJ2-5	few	CASSYSGTSLQETQYF	TGTGCCAGCAGTTACTCAGGGACTAGTTTACAAGAGACCCAGTACTTC
TRBV2	16	TRBD2	TRBJ2-5	.	CASSEKAGGLQETQYF	TGTGCCAGCAGTGAAAAGGCGGGGGGGCTCCAAGAGACCCAGTACTTC
TRBV29-1	11	TRBD1	TRBJ1-1	many	CSVDGQGTAFF	TGCAGCGTAGATGGACAGGGGACAGCTTTCTTT
TRBV2	11	.	TRBJ2-5	.	CASMTVETQYF	TGTGCCAGCATGACGGTAGAGACCCAGTACTTC
TRBV19	13	.	TRBJ1-1	once	CASRIAGTNEAFF	TGTGCCAGTAGGATAGCCGGGACAAATGAAGCTTTCTTT
TRBV5-6	11	.	TRBJ1-1	few	CASSFATEAFF	TGTGCCAGCAGCTTTGCCACTGAAGCTTTCTTT
TRBV10-1	15	TRBD2	TRBJ2-3	.	CASSERTSGTDTQYF	TGCGCCAGCAGTGAGCGGACTAGCGGAACAGATACGCAGTATTTT
TRBV5-1	16	TRBD1	TRBJ2-7	.	CASSLRGPGQTLEQYF	TGCGCCAGCAGCTTGAGGGGTCCGGGACAGACCTTGGAGCAGTACTTC
TRBV5-1	13	.	TRBJ1-5	.	CATPRAPNQPQHF	TGCGCCACCCCCCGGGCCCCCAATCAGCCCCAGCATTTT
TRBV29-1	13	.	TRBJ2-3	.	CSVRDPNTDTQYF	TGCAGCGTCCGGGACCCAAACACAGATACGCAGTATTTT
TRBV10-3	15	.	TRBJ2-3	.	CAITEGQFDSDTQYF	TGTGCCATCACGGAGGGACAGTTTGACTCAGATACGCAGTATTTT
TRBV7-8	13	.	TRBJ1-3	.	CASRGGSGNTIYF	TGTGCCAGCAGAGGGGGAAGTGGAAACACCATATATTTT
TRBV27	11	.	TRBJ1-2	few	CASSLSVPTGF	TGTGCCAGCAGTTTATCGGTCCCCACAGGTTTC
TRBV6-5	14	TRBD1	TRBJ1-5	.	CASRRQGVNQPQHF	TGTGCCAGCAGGCGACAGGGAGTCAATCAGCCCCAGCATTTT
TRBV5-4	12	.	TRBJ1-2	.	CASSLEGYGYTF	TGTGCCAGCAGCTTGGAGGGTTATGGCTACACCTTC
TRBV30	13	.	TRBJ2-1	.	CAWSVSGPNEQFF	TGTGCCTGGAGTGTTTCCGGGCCCAATGAGCAGTTCTTC
TRBV6-5	14	.	TRBJ1-2	.	CASSRRQKAYGYTF	TGTGCCAGCAGTCGCCGACAGAAGGCCTATGGCTACACCTTC
TRBV6-4	15	TRBD2	TRBJ2-3	.	CASSSTSGGTDTQYF	TGTGCCAGCAGCTCGACTAGCGGAGGCACAGATACGCAGTATTTT
TRBV27	16	.	TRBJ2-7	.	CASSLLRPRGLDEQYF	TGTGCCAGCAGTTTATTGCGGCCGAGAGGGTTGGACGAGCAGTACTTC
TRBV5-1	14	TRBD1	TRBJ1-2	.	CASSRTGDDYGYTF	TGCGCCAGCAGCCGGACAGGGGATGACTATGGCTACACCTTC
TRBV28	12	.	TRBJ1-5	many	CASSQGNQPQHF	TGTGCCAGCAGTCAGGGCAATCAGCCCCAGCATTTT
TRBV5-1	15	.	TRBJ2-7	.	CASSLSGAGSYEQYF	TGCGCCAGCAGCTTAAGCGGTGCAGGGAGCTACGAGCAGTACTTC
TRBV6-1	15	.	TRBJ1-5	.	CASSEDSYSNQPQHF	TGTGCCAGCAGTGAAGACAGTTATAGCAATCAGCCCCAGCATTTT
TRBV28	16	.	TRBJ1-5	.	CASSLIRAYSNQPQHF	TGTGCCAGCAGTTTAATCCGGGCCTATAGCAATCAGCCCCAGCATTTT
TRBV27	17	.	TRBJ2-1	.	CASSLSLLESGRNEQFF	TGTGCCAGCAGTTTATCTTTACTAGAATCTGGGAGGAATGAGCAGTTCTTC
TRBV11-1	15	TRBD1	TRBJ2-2	.	CASSRRTGFAGELFF	TGTGCCAGCAGCCGGAGGACAGGGTTTGCCGGGGAGCTGTTTTTT
TRBV20-1	11	TRBD2	TRBJ2-7	.	CRGRGPYEQYF	TGCAGGGGGAGGGGCCCCTACGAGCAGTACTTC
TRBV11-2	15	TRBD1	TRBJ1-1	.	CASSLGTGGNSQAFF	TGTGCCAGCAGCTTAGGTACAGGGGGGAACTCTCAAGCTTTCTTT
TRBV7-8	12	.	TRBJ2-3	once	CASSLGVDTQYF	TGTGCCAGCAGCCTAGGGGTGGATACGCAGTATTTT
TRBV28	16	TRBD2	TRBJ2-3	.	CASSSPLAARTDTQYF	TGTGCCAGCAGCTCGCCACTAGCGGCGAGGACAGATACGCAGTATTTT
TRBV25-1	17	TRBD2	TRBJ2-1	many	CASSSNRRGSSYNEQFF	TGTGCCAGCAGCTCCAATCGGCGGGGGAGCTCCTACAATGAGCAGTTCTTC
TRBV2	13	.	TRBJ1-6	once	CASREGRNSPLHF	TGTGCCAGCAGGGAGGGGCGGAATTCACCCCTCCACTTT
TRBV28	14	TRBD1	TRBJ2-7	.	CASILGTGLGEQYF	TGTGCCAGCATCCTAGGGACAGGGTTAGGCGAGCAGTACTTC
TRBV7-2	13	.	TRBJ1-1	.	CASRIDRNTEAFF	TGTGCCAGCAGGATCGACCGGAACACTGAAGCTTTCTTT